The 2 T cell receptor beta chains listed next were all sequenced from one sample in a study of CDR3 diversity in severe acne. In TCRdb, the PCR reads were re-called with MiXCR into one record per CDR3 protein. The data contain around 91,000 distinct CDR3 sequences, about 54% of them singletons. The specimen was blood. Every receptor here comes from a male donor in good health, without acne.

This clonotype was found many times. The J gene is TRBJ2-7, the V gene TRBV7-9; possibly TRBD2 for D (5 bases). The V gene's germline CDR1 is SEHNR and CDR2 FQNEAQ (reference sequence). V lost 1 base, J lost 2 bases, and 9 bases lay in between. The CDR3 totals 14 residues. CDR3 region: CASSLGPRAYEQYF. CDR3 coding DNA: TGTGCCAGCAGCTTAGGGCCGAGGGCCTACGAGCAGTACTTC.

The sample holds many counts of this clonotype. The rearrangement uses TRBV10-1 and TRBJ2-5, with D possibly called TRBD1 or TRBD2 (5 bases each). The CDR3 spans 15 residues. The ends were cut back, 4 bases at V and 4 bases at J, with 16 bases in the middle. Germline V CDR1 and CDR2: WNHNN, SYGVQD (reference sequence). The CDR3 region is CASSGAGADGETQYF. In DNA form, the CDR3 reads TGCGCCAGCAGTGGTGCCGGGGCCGATGGAGAGACCCAGTACTTC.